This TCR beta chain was sequenced during a study of cytomegalovirus exposure and HLA in healthy donors. This clone has more than one count but fewer than ten. No antigen is known for it. The CDR3 is made up of 14 amino acids. V trimming: 1 base; J trimming: 5 bases; junction bases outside the gene matches: 3. Germline V gene sequence: CDR1 MNHNS, CDR2 SASEGT. Study findings and constraints: Altogether, more than 150 TCR beta chains were recorded as cytomegalovirus-associated. HLA-A and HLA-B allele assignments for most subjects were reportedly predicted accurately using TCR beta sequences.

This PCR relied on a set of 60 Vbeta primers and 13 Jbeta primers. The assay was immunoSEQ multiplex PCR, and TCRdb's table has in-frame clones only and misses some. The sample has approximately 110,000 clones, roughly 71% seen once; the top ten hold 7.5% to 9%. The clonotype originates from a man aged 18 to 30 in good health and CMV-seropositive. Input material: PBMCs. The V and J genes are TRBV6-1 and TRBJ2-5, with TRBD2 identical over 8 bases. The CDR3 here is CASSEGGGRETQYF. The CDR3 region has the DNA TGTGCCAGCAGTGAAGGCGGGGGGAGGGAGACCCAGTACTTC.